One sample yielded the 27 T cell receptor beta chains listed below, sequenced in a study of blood T cells in healthy people across ages. Using a J-beta primer mix together with a sample-barcoded 5' primer, a second PCR was run for roughly 7 to 11 cycles. MiXCR was run by TCRdb on the 5' RACE reads, yielding one entry per CDR3 protein. The profile shows fewer than 800,000 distinct CDR3 sequences, approximately 21% of them singletons. The sequenced material came from blood. These receptors were obtained from a man in his 70s in good health.

The chain employs TRBV20-1 and TRBJ2-1; D possibly corresponds to TRBD2 (6 bases). The CDR3 length is 15 residues. The germline V gene has CDR1 DFQATT and CDR2 SNEGSKA (reference sequence). V lost 1 base, J lost 7 bases, and 17 bases lay in between. This CDR3 reads CSARGYPLGGNEQFF. CDR3 nucleotide sequence: TGCAGTGCTAGAGGTTACCCGCTAGGAGGGAATGAGCAGTTCTTC.

This clonotype has just a few counts. It may be a read error: a sequence one base away is much more abundant. This rearrangement joins TRBV7-3 to TRBJ2-2; D gene uncertain. The CDR3 length is 13 residues. CDR1 SGHTA and CDR2 FQGTGA come from the germline V gene. Trimming removed 0 bases at V and 3 bases at J, with 2 bases between. The CDR3 sequence: CASSLTHTGELFF. The CDR3 DNA is TGTGCCAGCAGCTTAACGCACACCGGGGAGCTGTTTTTT.

The rearrangement uses TRBV3-1 and TRBJ1-4, with D hard to call. The germline CDR1 and CDR2 sequences are LGHDT and YNNKEL (reference sequence). The CDR3 totals 13 residues. The V gene lost 2 bases and the J gene lost 5 bases, with 6 bases spanning the gap. The CDR3 region is CASSQQLNEKLFF. CDR3 nucleotide sequence: TGTGCCAGCAGCCAACAGCTAAATGAAAAACTGTTTTTT. The full variable domain, in which reference TRBV3-1 and TRBJ1-4 provide the parts outside the CDR3, is DTAVSQTPKYLVTQMGNDKSIKCEQNLGHDTMYWYKQDSKKFLKIMFSYNNKELIINETVPNRFSPKSPDKAHLNLHINSLELGDSAVYFCASSQQLNEKLFFGSGTQLSVL.

This clonotype came up many times. The CDR3 bases are TGTGCCACCCTACTAGCGAGCAGCTCCTACAATGAGCAGTTCTTC. It codes for CATLLASSSYNEQFF. The rearrangement uses TRBV2 and TRBJ2-1; 7 bases align to TRBD2. Germline V gene sequence: CDR1 SNHLY, CDR2 FYNNEI. The ends lost 10 bases at V and 0 bases at J; junction bases unmatched: 9. CDR3 length: 15 amino acids. Based on the CDR3 plus reference TRBV2 and TRBJ2-1, the full variable domain is EPEVTQTPSHQVTQMGQEVILRCVPISNHLYFYWYRQILGQKVEFLVSFYNNEISEKSEIFDDQFSVERPDGSNFTLKIRSTKLEDSAMYFCATLLASSSYNEQFFGPGTRLTVL.

This sequence joins TRBV24-1 and TRBJ2-1; D uncertain. The length of the CDR3 is 14 residues. Germline V gives CDR1 KGHDR, CDR2 SFDVKD. V was cut by 1 base and J by 6 bases, with 9 bases left in between. CDR3 region: CATSDLANINEQFF. Here the CDR3 DNA reads TGTGCCACCAGTGATTTAGCTAACATCAATGAGCAGTTCTTC.

This clonotype has more than one count but fewer than ten. V gene TRBV18 combines with J gene TRBJ2-5; 7 bases fit TRBD2. The CDR3 covers 17 residues. V trimming: 3 bases; J trimming: 6 bases; junction bases outside the gene matches: 16. Germline lookup yields CDR1 KGHSH and CDR2 LQKENI. Written as DNA, the CDR3 is TGTGCCAGCTCACCCTCGCTTCCGGGACTAACCCCTCAGACCCAGTACTTC. This codes for CASSPSLPGLTPQTQYF.

This clonotype showed up just a few times. The rearrangement uses TRBV9 and TRBJ2-5; 12 bases align to TRBD2. The CDR3 totals 16 residues. Looked up from germline, CDR1 is SGDLS and CDR2 is YYNGEE. V lost 0 bases, J lost 2 bases, and 2 bases stayed unmatched. CDR3 coding DNA: TGTGCCAGCAGCGTAGGACTAGCGGGAGTTCAAGAGACCCAGTACTTC. It encodes CASSVGLAGVQETQYF. Full variable domain (outside the CDR3, taken from reference TRBV9 and TRBJ2-5): DSGVTQTPKHLITATGQRVTLRCSPRSGDLSVYWYQQSLDQGLQFLIQYYNGEERAKGNILERFSAQQFPDLHSELNLSSLELGDSALYFCASSVGLAGVQETQYFGPGTRLLVL.

This clonotype was seen a few times. This chain joins TRBV6-2 or TRBV6-3 and TRBJ2-1; 9 bases line up with TRBD2. Losses at the gene ends were 1 base for V and 8 bases for J; bases not matched to a gene: 9. The CDR3 contains 16 residues. From germline, CDR1 is MNHEY and CDR2 SVGEGT. The CDR3 region has the DNA TGTGCCAGCAGTTACTTCGAGACTAGCGGTGGAGATGAGCAGTTCTTC. This gives the protein CASSYFETSGGDEQFF.

The CDR3: CASSLIGPNEKLFF. CDR3 coding DNA: TGTGCCAGCAGCTTGATAGGGCCCAATGAAAAACTGTTTTTT. This sequence joins TRBV5-4 and TRBJ1-4; D uncertain. Trimming took 1 base from V and 5 from J, leaving 9 bases between them. The CDR3 spans 14 residues. Germline lookup yields CDR1 SGHNT and CDR2 YYREEE (reference sequence). Using reference TRBV5-4 and TRBJ1-4 for the parts outside the CDR3, the full variable domain is ETGVTQSPTHLIKTRGQQVTLRCSSQSGHNTVSWYQQALGQGPQFIFQYYREEENGRGNFPPRFSGLQFPNYSSELNVNALELDDSALYLCASSLIGPNEKLFFGSGTQLSVL.

The chain is built from TRBV7-9 and TRBJ2-5; 9 bases are a match to TRBD1. The junction had 10 bases not matched to a gene; V was cut back by 6 bases and J by 2 bases. The germline V gene has CDR1 SEHNR and CDR2 FQNEAQ (reference sequence). The CDR3 is made up of 16 amino acids. The CDR3 DNA sequence: TGTGCCAGCAGGCCGGACAGGGGTCAGGGACAAGAGACCCAGTACTTC. Amino acid sequence: CASRPDRGQGQETQYF. The full variable domain, rest sourced from reference TRBV7-9 and TRBJ2-5, is DTGVSQNPRHKITKRGQNVTFRCDPISEHNRLYWYRQTLGQGPEFLTYFQNEAQLEKSRLLSDRFSAERPKGSFSTLEIQRTEQGDSAMYLCASRPDRGQGQETQYFGPGTRLLVL.

In its sample, this clonotype was seen a few times. The chain is built from TRBV5-6 and TRBJ1-3; 7 bases are a match to TRBD1. Germline V gene data show CDR1 as SGHDT and CDR2 as YYEEEE. There are 15 residues in the CDR3. V trimming: 1 base; J trimming: 4 bases; junction bases outside the gene matches: 5. The CDR3 bases are TGTGCCAGCAGCTTGCTGTACAGGGGCGGAAACACCATATATTTT. It encodes CASSLLYRGGNTIYF. Full variable domain (rest looked up from reference TRBV5-6 and TRBJ1-3): DAGVTQSPTHLIKTRGQQVTLRCSPKSGHDTVSWYQQALGQGPQFIFQYYEEEERQRGNFPDRFSGHQFPNYSSELNVNALLLGDSALYLCASSLLYRGGNTIYFGEGSWLTVV.

The rearrangement uses TRBV15 and TRBJ1-5, with a weak D call TRBD1 (5 bases). V lost 3 bases, J lost 3 bases, and 15 bases lay in between. Germline CDR1 is LNHNV and CDR2 is YYDKDF (reference sequence). The CDR3 extends over 16 amino acids. The DNA of the CDR3 is TGTGCCACCAGCAGGTCCCCAGGGAACTACAATCAGCCCCAGCATTTT. Its protein is CATSRSPGNYNQPQHF.

This clonotype was recorded a few times. This chain joins TRBV7-2 and TRBJ1-1, with 9 bases matching TRBD1. V shed 5 bases, J shed 0 bases, and the junction held 7 bases outside the gene matches. This CDR3 spans 16 amino acids. Per germline, CDR1 SGHTA and CDR2 FQGNSA. CDR3 bases: TGTGCCAGCAGCCCGCGACAGGGGGGGATGAACACTGAAGCTTTCTTT. Its protein product is CASSPRQGGMNTEAFF.

This clonotype was seen repeatedly, ten times or more. The chain is built from TRBV11-3 and TRBJ2-3; a possible D gene is TRBD1 (5 bases). The CDR3 sequence is 13 residues long. Trimming took off 5 bases at V and 3 bases at J, with 9 bases between the two ends. The germline V gene has CDR1 SGHNT and CDR2 YENEEA. The CDR3 region has the DNA TGTGCCAGCAGCGTTGACAGTACAGATACGCAGTATTTT. As protein: CASSVDSTDTQYF. The whole variable domain, remainder taken from reference TRBV11-3 and TRBJ2-3, is EAGVVQSPRYKIIEKKQPVAFWCNPISGHNTLYWYLQNLGQGPELLIRYENEEAVDDSQLPKDRFSAERLKGVDSTLKIQPAELGDSAVYLCASSVDSTDTQYFGPGTRLTVL.

This clonotype was seen at least ten times. This chain connects TRBV7-2 to TRBJ2-1; D not certain. CDR3 size: 11 residues. Between the trimmed V and J ends, which lost 3 bases and 8 bases, there was a span of 5 bases. The germline V gene encodes CDR1 SGHTA and CDR2 FQGNSA. This CDR3 reads CASSFHDEQFF. CDR3 bases: TGTGCCAGCAGCTTCCATGATGAGCAGTTCTTC. Based on the CDR3 plus reference TRBV7-2 and TRBJ2-1, the full variable domain is GAGVSQSPSNKVTEKGKDVELRCDPISGHTALYWYRQSLGQGLEFLIYFQGNSAPDKSGLPSDRFSAERTGGSVSTLTIQRTQQEDSAVYLCASSFHDEQFFGPGTRLTVL.

This clonotype was picked up a small number of times. V is TRBV29-1 and J is TRBJ2-5; no clear D. This CDR3 is built from 11 residues. V was trimmed by 7 bases and J by 7 bases, leaving 13 bases between them. The germline V gene encodes CDR1 SQVTM and CDR2 ANQGSEA. DNA for the CDR3: TGCAGCGGCGACTCGACGGGGACCCAGTACTTC. Encoded protein: CSGDSTGTQYF.

This sequence joins TRBV6-5 and TRBJ2-7; 8 bases agree with TRBD1. Germline CDR1 is MNHEY and CDR2 is SVGAGI. The V segment lost 6 bases and the J segment 7 bases; nucleotides outside the gene matches: 8. The CDR3 loop spans 13 amino acids. The CDR3 protein is CASRLGTGGEQYF. The CDR3 DNA is TGTGCCAGCAGGCTAGGGACAGGAGGTGAGCAGTACTTC.

The chain combines TRBV5-5 with TRBJ2-1; 12 bases map to TRBD2. Trimming removed 2 bases from V and 12 bases from J; junction bases left unmatched: 0. This CDR3 is built from 12 residues. Per germline, CDR1 SGHKS and CDR2 YYEKEE (reference sequence). The CDR3 DNA reads as TGTGCCAGCAGCTTACTAGCGGGAGGGCAGTTCTTC. Translated, it gives CASSLLAGGQFF.

This clonotype was seen a few times. The gene calls are TRBV20-1 and TRBJ2-3, with no clear D. The CDR3 loop spans 13 amino acids. Trimming cost V 3 bases and J 10 bases, with 17 bases left between them. Looked up from germline, CDR1 is DFQATT and CDR2 is SNEGSKA (reference sequence). In DNA form, the CDR3 reads TGCAGTGCTAGGGTTAAGATTCAGGCACCGCAGTATTTT. Protein: CSARVKIQAPQYF.

A few counts support this clonotype. V is TRBV5-1 and J is TRBJ2-2; the D gene could be TRBD1 or TRBD2 (5 bases each). Per germline, CDR1 SGHRS and CDR2 YFSETQ. The CDR3 loop spans 15 amino acids. The V end lost 6 bases, the J end lost 3 bases, and 15 bases lay between the germline ends. The CDR3 nucleotides read TGCGCCAGCAACATCGGGGCCCTAGACACCGGGGAGCTGTTTTTT. Translated, it gives CASNIGALDTGELFF.

The sample holds a few counts of this clonotype. The V call is TRBV15, the J call TRBJ1-3; the D is unclear. V was pared by 4 bases and J by 3 bases, with 16 bases between. Germline V gene data show CDR1 as LNHNV and CDR2 as YYDKDF (reference sequence). The CDR3 contains 16 residues. CDR3 in amino acids: CATSKAGPIDGNTIYF. CDR3 bases: TGTGCCACCAGCAAAGCCGGACCGATAGATGGAAACACCATATATTTT.

The chain recombines TRBV14 with TRBJ2-7; a possible D gene is TRBD2 (5 bases). V was pared by 4 bases and J by 6 bases, with 13 bases between. From germline, CDR1 is SGHDN and CDR2 FVKESK. The CDR3 extends over 13 amino acids. The CDR3 nucleotides read TGTGCCAGCAGCCTAGGAGGTGCGGGCGAGCAGTACTTC. It specifies CASSLGGAGEQYF.

V usage is TRBV5-1 and J usage is TRBJ2-2; the match to TRBD1 covers 10 bases. This CDR3 is 15 amino acids long. Unmatched junction bases numbered 2, after V lost 2 bases and J lost 4 bases. Germline CDR1 is SGHRS and CDR2 is YFSETQ. Written as DNA, the CDR3 is TGCGCCAGCAGCTTAAGACAGGGGGCCACCGGGGAGCTGTTTTTT. Protein sequence: CASSLRQGATGELFF. The entire variable domain, with the rest obtained from reference TRBV5-1 and TRBJ2-2, is as follows: KAGVTQTPRYLIKTRGQQVTLSCSPISGHRSVSWYQQTPGQGLQFLFEYFSETQRNKGNFPGRFSGRQFSNSRSEMNVSTLELGDSALYLCASSLRQGATGELFFGEGSRLTVL.

This clonotype was seen more than once but under ten times. The chain couples TRBV20-1 to TRBJ2-3; 8 bases are shared with TRBD2. Germline V CDR1 and CDR2: DFQATT, SNEGSKA (reference sequence). CDR3 length: 15 amino acids. J was trimmed by 9 bases and V by 0 bases; bases with no gene match: 11. The CDR3 nucleotides are TGCAGTGCTAGAGATCCCACGGGAGGGCCCTCCACGCAGTATTTT. Amino acid sequence: CSARDPTGGPSTQYF.

This clonotype was picked up many times. The V call is TRBV15, the J call TRBJ2-3, with 10 bases aligning to TRBD2. With 0 bases clipped from V and 6 bases from J, the junction kept 3 bases outside the gene matches. This CDR3 has 15 amino acids. Germline-derived CDR1 and CDR2 are LNHNV and YYDKDF (reference sequence). In DNA form, the CDR3 reads TGTGCCACCAGCAGAGATCTAGCGGGAGCCGATACGCAGTATTTT. Translated, it gives CATSRDLAGADTQYF.

To note about this clonotype: A junction boundary mismatches the germline segment, possibly from a read error. This chain joins TRBV5-1 and TRBJ2-7; 8 positions agree with TRBD2. This CDR3 is built from 14 residues. CDR1 is SGHRS and CDR2 is YFSETQ in the germline V gene. CDR3 amino acids: CASSWGLEANEQYF. CDR3 nucleotides: TGCGCCAGCAGCTGGGGACTAGAAGCCAACGAGCAATACTTC.

Regarding this clonotype: Mismatch with germline at one junction end may stem from a read error. The rearrangement links TRBV4-1 to TRBJ2-2; no clear D. This CDR3 region has 14 residues. Germline V CDR1 and CDR2: MGHRA, YSYEKL. In DNA, the CDR3 is TGCGCCAGCAGCCGGGCAATGAACACCGGGCAGCTGTTCTTT. This encodes CASSRAMNTGQLFF.